This T cell receptor (beta chain) derives from a study of OX40 agonist ivuxolimab in advanced cancers. Turning to the study itself: Subjects had a mean age of about 65 years, with a range of 23 to 79; roughly 80% were male. Prior therapy, whether anti-PD-1, anti-PD-L1 or anti-CTLA-4, was allowed, and 30% to 40% had some.

Per the germline V gene, CDR1 is SEHNR and CDR2 is FQNEAQ (reference sequence). The CDR3 length is 13 residues. The V gene lost 3 bases and the J gene lost 6 bases, with 8 bases spanning the gap. The data were produced by immunoSEQ multiplex PCR, yet TCRdb's version contains in-frame clones alone and is incomplete. Of around 72,000 clones in the sample, more than 75% were seen once. This receptor was obtained from an adult with an advanced solid tumor such as melanoma, head and neck, liver or kidney cancer. The sample consisted of CD4+ or CD8+ T cells sorted from blood, taken in a trial of the OX40 agonist ivuxolimab. This sequence joins TRBV7-9 and TRBJ1-4; D perhaps matches TRBD1 (5 bases). The CDR3 nucleotides read TGTGCCAGCAGCTTGGGGCAGGATGAAAAACTGTTTTTT. Translating it yields CASSLGQDEKLFF.